This T cell receptor beta chain was documented in a study of T cells of healthy individuals. TCRdb used MiXCR to reprocess the 5' RACE reads, holding one entry per CDR3 protein. This sample has 75,000 to 95,000 distinct CDR3 sequences; 5% occur once, and the top ten carry roughly 7.5%. Trimming pared 0 bases from V and 0 bases from J, leaving 22 bases between. The germline V gene encodes CDR1 SGHRS and CDR2 YFSETQ. This CDR3 has 20 residues. This receptor was obtained from a female donor in good health. The chain links TRBV5-1 to TRBJ2-4; D possibly corresponds to TRBD1 (6 bases). The CDR3 region has the DNA TGCGCCAGCAGCTTGGCCGTGGACAGTCCTAACATTCTAGCCAAAAACATTCAGTACTTC. Residues: CASSLAVDSPNILAKNIQYF. The full variable domain, completed using reference TRBV5-1 and TRBJ2-4, is KAGVTQTPRYLIKTRGQQVTLSCSPISGHRSVSWYQQTPGQGLQFLFEYFSETQRNKGNFPGRFSGRQFSNSRSEMNVSTLELGDSALYLCASSLAVDSPNILAKNIQYFGAGTRLSVL.